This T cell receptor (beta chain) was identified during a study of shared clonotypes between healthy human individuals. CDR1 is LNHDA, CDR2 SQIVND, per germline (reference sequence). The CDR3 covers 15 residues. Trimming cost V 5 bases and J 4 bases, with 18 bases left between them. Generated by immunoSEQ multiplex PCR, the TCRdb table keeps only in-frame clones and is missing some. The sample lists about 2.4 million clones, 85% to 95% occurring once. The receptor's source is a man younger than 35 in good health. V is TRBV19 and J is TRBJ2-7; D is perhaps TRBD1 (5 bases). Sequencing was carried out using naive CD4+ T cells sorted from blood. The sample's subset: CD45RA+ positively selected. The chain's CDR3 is CASSPQLGQLYEQYF. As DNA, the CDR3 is TGTGCCAGTAGTCCCCAACTGGGGCAGTTGTACGAGCAGTACTTC.